Following are 19 T cell receptor beta chains from one sample sequenced in a study of T-cell memory formation after mild COVID-19. MiXCR was run by TCRdb on the 5' RACE reads, yielding one entry per CDR3 protein. Found here are about 290,000 distinct CDR3 sequences, 18% of them singletons; the top ten hold about 21%. The sample was PBMCs or a T cell subset sorted from them (not recorded which). The receptors here all came from a man aged 18 to 30 who had mild COVID-19 (a few samples of this study predate the infection). Cell type and time point are not known.

Notes on this clonotype: The junction does not match germline at one end; this may be a read error. V and J are TRBV6-5 and TRBJ1-2, with D perhaps TRBD1 (5 bases). The CDR3 spans 13 residues. Per germline, CDR1 MNHEY and CDR2 SVGAGI. The CDR3 bases are TGTGCCAGCAGGGGGACGGAGTACTATGGCTACACATTC. The encoded protein is CASRGTEYYGYTF.

This clonotype was detected a few times. Here the CDR3 DNA reads TGCGCCACCTCCAAAGACTCGGGATCTGAAGCTTTCTTT. Amino acid sequence: CATSKDSGSEAFF. The chain links TRBV5-1 to TRBJ1-1; no definite D call. The CDR3 runs to 13 residues. Trimming pared 9 bases from V and 6 bases from J, leaving 18 bases between. The germline CDR1 and CDR2 sequences are SGHRS and YFSETQ. Complete variable domain (other parts from reference TRBV5-1 and TRBJ1-1): KAGVTQTPRYLIKTRGQQVTLSCSPISGHRSVSWYQQTPGQGLQFLFEYFSETQRNKGNFPGRFSGRQFSNSRSEMNVSTLELGDSALYLCATSKDSGSEAFFGQGTRLTVV.

The chain couples TRBV19 to TRBJ1-1, with no clear D. CDR3 size: 11 residues. The germline gives CDR1 LNHDA, CDR2 SQIVND (reference sequence). V was clipped by 7 bases and J by 1 base, with 4 bases between them. This chain's CDR3 is CASTENTEAFF. The CDR3 coding sequence is TGTGCCAGTACGGAGAACACTGAAGCTTTCTTT.

The chain is built from TRBV20-1 and TRBJ2-5; D is perhaps TRBD1 or TRBD2 (6 bases each). This CDR3 region has 14 residues. Deletions cut 3 bases from V and 5 bases from J, with 16 bases between. CDR1 is DFQATT and CDR2 is SNEGSKA in the germline V gene (reference sequence). The CDR3 here is CSASALRGVETQYF. The CDR3 nucleotides are TGCAGTGCTAGTGCGCTGAGGGGGGTGGAGACCCAGTACTTC.

The chain carries TRBV12-3 or TRBV12-4 and TRBJ2-1; a weak D match, TRBD2 (6 bases). The CDR3 contains 14 residues. Trimming took 2 bases from V and 4 from J, leaving 9 bases between them. The CDR3 coding sequence is TGTGCCAGCAGTTTAACGCGGGGTTACAATGAGCAGTTCTTC. Translated, it gives CASSLTRGYNEQFF.

This clonotype was seen a handful of times. V is TRBV4-2 and J is TRBJ2-3; perhaps TRBD1 as D (6 bases). The CDR3 consists of 16 residues. Per germline, CDR1 LGHNA and CDR2 YNFKEQ. Trimming pared 0 bases from V and 8 bases from J, leaving 18 bases between. CDR3 DNA: TGTGCCAGCAGCCAAGACCCAGGGGTCCCCGCGGGTACGCAGTATTTT. Its protein is CASSQDPGVPAGTQYF.

This clonotype came up once. The gene calls are TRBV4-1 and TRBJ2-7; D gene uncertain. The CDR3 totals 14 residues. Germline CDR1 is MGHRA and CDR2 is YSYEKL. CDR3 in DNA: TGCGCCAGCAGCCAAGATGACGGTTACTACGAGAAGTACGTC. Its translation: CASSQDDGYYEKYV.

This clonotype appeared a few times. The chain combines TRBV6-5 with TRBJ2-7; possibly TRBD1 for D (5 bases). Trimming left V 2 bases short and J 3 bases short, with 8 bases between. Looked up from germline, CDR1 is MNHEY and CDR2 is SVGAGI. The CDR3 has 13 amino acids. CDR3 sequence: CASSYKQGYEQYF. CDR3 nucleotides: TGTGCCAGCAGTTACAAGCAGGGCTACGAGCAGTACTTC.

V usage is TRBV4-1 and J usage is TRBJ1-4, with D possibly being TRBD1 (6 bases). The ends were cut back, 3 bases at V and 3 bases at J, with 17 bases in the middle. Germline assignment: CDR1 MGHRA and CDR2 YSYEKL. CDR3 size: 17 residues. Here the CDR3 reads CASSHIGGREANEKLFF. CDR3 in DNA: TGCGCCAGCAGCCATATTGGGGGGCGCGAAGCTAATGAAAAACTGTTTTTT.

This clonotype was observed a few times. The genes are TRBV5-5 and TRBJ2-2, with TRBD2 as a possible D gene (5 bases). The CDR3 has 14 residues. V was cut by 3 bases and J by 7 bases, with 13 bases left in between. Germline loops: CDR1 SGHKS, CDR2 YYEKEE (reference sequence). In nucleotides, the CDR3 is TGTGCCAGCAGCTCACGAGCGGACGACGGGGAGCTGTTTTTT. Translation gives CASSSRADDGELFF.

The V and J genes are TRBV20-1 and TRBJ2-3; 10 bases map to TRBD2. The ends lost 2 bases at V and 3 bases at J; junction bases unmatched: 11. The length of the CDR3 is 17 residues. CDR1 is DFQATT, CDR2 SNEGSKA, per germline (reference sequence). CDR3 nucleotide sequence: TGCAGTGCTAGACCGAAGCGGGGGGGCCTGGTAACAGATACGCAGTATTTT. It is translated as CSARPKRGGLVTDTQYF.

The rearrangement joins TRBV25-1 to TRBJ2-5; unclear D gene. V gave up 4 bases and J gave up 6 bases, with 18 bases separating them. The germline V gene encodes CDR1 MGHDK and CDR2 SYGVNS. The CDR3 length is 15 residues. CDR3 region: CASSGIGSWEQTQYF. The CDR3 nucleotides are TGTGCCAGCAGTGGTATTGGCTCCTGGGAACAGACCCAGTACTTC.

This clonotype was counted between two and nine times. The V call is TRBV7-9, the J call TRBJ2-2; maybe TRBD2 (6 bases). V gave up 5 bases and J gave up 1 base, with 14 bases separating them. The germline V gene has CDR1 SEHNR and CDR2 FQNEAQ (reference sequence). This CDR3 has 16 amino acids. DNA for the CDR3: TGTGCCAGCAGCCCCAACTCAGCGGGGAACACCGGGGAGCTGTTTTTT. Encoded protein: CASSPNSAGNTGELFF.

The chain links TRBV12-3 or TRBV12-4 to TRBJ2-2; D gene unclear. V lost 2 bases and J lost 10, with 11 bases in between. The CDR3 covers 13 residues. The chain's CDR3 is CASSLSDDLELFF. The CDR3 nucleotides read TGTGCCAGCAGTTTATCGGACGACCTGGAGCTGTTTTTT.

The chain is built from TRBV11-3 and TRBJ1-1; D not resolved. Germline loops: CDR1 SGHNT, CDR2 YENEEA. The germline V and J ends were trimmed by 5 bases and 7 bases, with 14 bases remaining between them. CDR3 size: 13 residues. This chain's CDR3 is CASSRESGGEAFF. The CDR3 DNA is TGTGCCAGCAGCAGGGAATCGGGTGGTGAAGCTTTCTTT.

This clonotype was seen only a few times. The CDR3 nucleotides read TGCAGTGCTAGAGATAACAGGGCGGGTGAGCAGTTCTTC. This translates into CSARDNRAGEQFF. This chain joins TRBV20-1 and TRBJ2-1, with a weak D call TRBD1 (6 bases). The CDR3 runs to 13 residues. Germline CDR1 DFQATT, CDR2 SNEGSKA (reference sequence). The V and J ends lost 0 bases and 9 bases respectively, with 12 bases between them.

In its sample, this clonotype was seen many times. The chain is built from TRBV4-2 and TRBJ1-1, with a possible D match to TRBD1 (6 bases). V lost 4 bases and J lost 3, with 12 bases in between. The CDR3 consists of 14 residues. Per the germline V gene, CDR1 is LGHNA and CDR2 is YNFKEQ. Here the CDR3 DNA reads TGTGCCAGCAGCCCGTTACAGGGATACACTGAAGCTTTCTTT. Its protein is CASSPLQGYTEAFF.

The chain carries TRBV20-1 and TRBJ2-1; D perhaps matches TRBD2 (5 bases). Per the germline V gene, CDR1 is DFQATT and CDR2 is SNEGSKA (reference sequence). The CDR3 covers 13 residues. V was cut by 0 bases and J by 7 bases, with 10 bases left in between. This CDR3 is CSARDPRGNEQFF. The CDR3 DNA reads as TGCAGTGCTAGAGATCCCAGAGGGAATGAGCAGTTCTTC.

The rearrangement links TRBV7-2 to TRBJ1-6, with a tentative D call TRBD1 (5 bases). The V gene lost 6 bases and the J gene lost 10 bases, with 13 bases spanning the gap. The CDR3 totals 13 residues. Germline V CDR1 and CDR2: SGHTA, FQGNSA. Here the CDR3 DNA reads TGTGCCAGCAGGGGGGGGGAAGGATCACCCCTCCACTTT. Translating gives CASRGGEGSPLHF.